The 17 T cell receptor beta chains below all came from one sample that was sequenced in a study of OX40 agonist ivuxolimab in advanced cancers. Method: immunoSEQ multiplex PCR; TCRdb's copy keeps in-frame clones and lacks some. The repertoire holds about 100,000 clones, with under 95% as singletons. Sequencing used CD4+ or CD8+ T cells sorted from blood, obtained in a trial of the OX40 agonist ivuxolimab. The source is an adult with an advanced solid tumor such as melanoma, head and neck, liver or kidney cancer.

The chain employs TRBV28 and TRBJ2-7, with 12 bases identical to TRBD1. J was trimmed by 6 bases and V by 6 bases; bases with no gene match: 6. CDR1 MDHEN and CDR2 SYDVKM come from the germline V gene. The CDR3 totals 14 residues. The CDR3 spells CASRRDRGPREQYF. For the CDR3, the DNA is TGTGCCAGCAGGCGGGACAGGGGGCCCCGCGAGCAGTACTTC. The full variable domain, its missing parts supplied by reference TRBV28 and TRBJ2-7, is DVKVTQSSRYLVKRTGEKVFLECVQDMDHENMFWYRQDPGLGLRLIYFSYDVKMKEKGDIPEGYSVSREKKERFSLILESASTNQTSMYLCASRRDRGPREQYFGPGTRLTVT.

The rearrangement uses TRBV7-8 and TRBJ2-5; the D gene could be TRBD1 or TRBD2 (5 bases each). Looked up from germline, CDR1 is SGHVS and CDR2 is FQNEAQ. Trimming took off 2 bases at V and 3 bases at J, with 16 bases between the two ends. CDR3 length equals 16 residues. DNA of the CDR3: TGTGCCAGCAGCTTACTGGGGTGGGGGACCAAAGAGACCCAGTACTTC. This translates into CASSLLGWGTKETQYF.

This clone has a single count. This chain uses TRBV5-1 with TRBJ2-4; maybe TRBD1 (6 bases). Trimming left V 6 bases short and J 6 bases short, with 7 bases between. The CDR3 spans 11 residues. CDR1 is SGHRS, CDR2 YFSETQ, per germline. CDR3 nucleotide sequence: TGCGCCAGCACGGACAGAAACATTCAGTACTTC. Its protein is CASTDRNIQYF.

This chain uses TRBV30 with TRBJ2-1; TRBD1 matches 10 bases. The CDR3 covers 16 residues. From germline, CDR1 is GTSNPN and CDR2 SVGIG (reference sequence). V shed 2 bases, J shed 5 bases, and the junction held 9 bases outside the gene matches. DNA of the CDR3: TGTGCCTGGAGTTCAGGCGGGGACAGGGGCCACAATGAGCAGTTCTTC. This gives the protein CAWSSGGDRGHNEQFF. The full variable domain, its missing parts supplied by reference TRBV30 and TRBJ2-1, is SQTIHQWPATLVQPVGSPLSLECTVEGTSNPNLYWYRQAAGRGLQLLFYSVGIGQISSEVPQNLSASRPQDRQFILSSKKLLLSDSGFYLCAWSSGGDRGHNEQFFGPGTRLTVL.

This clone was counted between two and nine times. CDR3 bases: TGTGCCAGCAGCTCCATCCTTGAAAAACTGTTTTTT. Encoded protein: CASSSILEKLFF. This chain connects TRBV7-9 to TRBJ1-4, with D hard to call. Germline assignment: CDR1 SEHNR and CDR2 FQNEAQ (reference sequence). V gave up 4 bases and J gave up 7 bases, with 7 bases separating them. This CDR3 is 12 amino acids long.

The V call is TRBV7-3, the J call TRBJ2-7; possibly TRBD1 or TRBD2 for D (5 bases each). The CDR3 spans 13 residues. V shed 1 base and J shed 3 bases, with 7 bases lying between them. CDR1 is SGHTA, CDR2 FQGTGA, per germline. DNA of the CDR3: TGTGCCAGCAGCTTAAGGGGGAACTACGAGCAGTACTTC. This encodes CASSLRGNYEQYF.

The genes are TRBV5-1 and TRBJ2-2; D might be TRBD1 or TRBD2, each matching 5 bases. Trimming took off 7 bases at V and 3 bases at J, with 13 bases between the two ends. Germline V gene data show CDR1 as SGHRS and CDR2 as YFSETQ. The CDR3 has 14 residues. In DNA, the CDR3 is TGCGCCAGCTTCCGGGACCGAGACACCGGGGAGCTGTTTTTT. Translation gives CASFRDRDTGELFF. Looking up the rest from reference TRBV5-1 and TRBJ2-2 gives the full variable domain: KAGVTQTPRYLIKTRGQQVTLSCSPISGHRSVSWYQQTPGQGLQFLFEYFSETQRNKGNFPGRFSGRQFSNSRSEMNVSTLELGDSALYLCASFRDRDTGELFFGEGSRLTVL.

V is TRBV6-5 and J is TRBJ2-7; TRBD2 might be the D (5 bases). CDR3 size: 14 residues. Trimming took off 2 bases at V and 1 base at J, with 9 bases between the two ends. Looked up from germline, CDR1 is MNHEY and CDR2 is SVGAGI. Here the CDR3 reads CASSYGPGSYEQYF. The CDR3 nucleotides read TGTGCCAGCAGTTACGGTCCGGGGTCCTACGAGCAGTACTTC.

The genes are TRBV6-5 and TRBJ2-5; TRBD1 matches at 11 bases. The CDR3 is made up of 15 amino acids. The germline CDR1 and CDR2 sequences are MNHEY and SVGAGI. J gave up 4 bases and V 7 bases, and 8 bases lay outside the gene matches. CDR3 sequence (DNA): TGTGCCAGCACCGGGGACAGGGGGGTCGGAGAGACCCAGTACTTC. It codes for CASTGDRGVGETQYF.

In DNA, the CDR3 is TGTGCCACCCCCTCGGACAGGGGCTGGCAGCCCCAGCATTTT. Translating gives CATPSDRGWQPQHF. V gene TRBV19 combines with J gene TRBJ1-5; TRBD1 agrees at 9 bases. V shed 10 bases and J 7 bases; nucleotides not matched to a gene: 11. CDR3 length equals 14 residues. The germline gives CDR1 LNHDA, CDR2 SQIVND (reference sequence). The variable domain in full, with the rest retrieved from reference TRBV19 and TRBJ1-5, is DGGITQSPKYLFRKEGQNVTLSCEQNLNHDAMYWYRQDPGQGLRLIYYSQIVNDFQKGDIAEGYSVSREKKESFPLTVTSAQKNPTAFYLCATPSDRGWQPQHFGDGTRLSIL.

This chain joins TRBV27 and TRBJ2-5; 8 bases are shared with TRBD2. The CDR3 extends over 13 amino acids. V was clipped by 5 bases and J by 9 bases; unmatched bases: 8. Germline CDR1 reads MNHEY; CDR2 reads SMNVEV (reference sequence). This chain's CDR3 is CASSPGTRHPQYF. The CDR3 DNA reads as TGTGCCAGCAGTCCCGGGACTAGGCATCCCCAGTACTTC.

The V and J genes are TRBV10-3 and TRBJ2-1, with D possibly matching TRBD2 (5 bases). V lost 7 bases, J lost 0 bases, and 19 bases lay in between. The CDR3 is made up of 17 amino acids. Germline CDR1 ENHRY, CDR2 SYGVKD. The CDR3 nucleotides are TGTGCCATCACGGGGAGCACCGGGCTTAGCTCCTACAATGAGCAGTTCTTC. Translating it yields CAITGSTGLSSYNEQFF.

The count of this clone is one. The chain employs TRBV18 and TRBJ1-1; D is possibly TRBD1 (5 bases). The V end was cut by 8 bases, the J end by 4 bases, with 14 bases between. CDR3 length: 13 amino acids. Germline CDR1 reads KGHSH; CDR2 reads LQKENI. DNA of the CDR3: TGTGCCAGCCGGCGCCAGGGCGGCACTGAAGCTTTCTTT. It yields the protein CASRRQGGTEAFF.

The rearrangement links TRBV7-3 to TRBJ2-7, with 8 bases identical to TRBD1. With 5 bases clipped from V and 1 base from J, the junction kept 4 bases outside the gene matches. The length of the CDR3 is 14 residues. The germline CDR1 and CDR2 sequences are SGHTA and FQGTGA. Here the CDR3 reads CASSRQGPSYEQYF. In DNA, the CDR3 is TGTGCCAGCAGCCGACAGGGGCCTTCCTACGAGCAGTACTTC. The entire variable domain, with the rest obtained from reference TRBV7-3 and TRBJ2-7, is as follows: GAGVSQTPSNKVTEKGKYVELRCDPISGHTALYWYRQSLGQGPEFLIYFQGTGAADDSGLPNDRFFAVRPEGSVSTLKIQRTERGDSAVYLCASSRQGPSYEQYFGPGTRLTVT.

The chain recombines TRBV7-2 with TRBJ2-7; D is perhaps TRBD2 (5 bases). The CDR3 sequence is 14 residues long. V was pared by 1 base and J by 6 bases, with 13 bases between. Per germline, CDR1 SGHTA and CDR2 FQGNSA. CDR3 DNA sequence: TGTGCCAGCAGCTTAGTCGAGGGAATGGGCGAGCAGTACTTC. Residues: CASSLVEGMGEQYF.

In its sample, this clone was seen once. CDR3 in DNA: TGCGCCAGCAGCTTGGGCGCCTACGAGCAGTACTTC. Translated: CASSLGAYEQYF. The chain combines TRBV5-1 with TRBJ2-7; D is uncertain. The ends were cut back, 0 bases at V and 2 bases at J, with 3 bases in the middle. Looked up from germline, CDR1 is SGHRS and CDR2 is YFSETQ. The CDR3 extends over 12 amino acids.

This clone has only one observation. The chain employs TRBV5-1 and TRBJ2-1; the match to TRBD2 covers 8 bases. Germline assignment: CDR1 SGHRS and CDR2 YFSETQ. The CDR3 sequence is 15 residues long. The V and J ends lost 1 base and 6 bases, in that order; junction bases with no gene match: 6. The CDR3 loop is CASSLIEREFNEQFF. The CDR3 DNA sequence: TGCGCCAGCAGCTTGATCGAGCGGGAGTTCAATGAGCAGTTCTTC.